This TCR beta chain was observed in a study of blood T cell repertoires in COVID-19. Whole-study context: The cDNA or gDNA used as material had been derived from T cells, B-cell-depleted T cells, or PBMCs.

Here immunoSEQ multiplex PCR was the method, and the copy in TCRdb shows in-frame clones only, minus some. The sample lists some 100,000 clones; 70% to 80% were seen once. CDR1 SEHNR and CDR2 FQNEAQ come from the germline V gene (reference sequence). CDR3 size: 15 residues. Trimming at V came to 5 bases and at J to 2 bases, leaving 5 bases not matched to a gene. Sequencing used peripheral blood. The chain links TRBV7-9 to TRBJ2-3, with TRBD1 matching 9 bases. The sequence was obtained from a man between 65 and 85 years old with acute or convalescent COVID-19. CDR3 in amino acids: CASSIGQGSTDTQYF. The CDR3 nucleotides read TGTGCCAGCAGCATAGGACAGGGGTCCACAGATACGCAGTATTTT.